Listed here are 8 T cell receptor beta chains from one sample, sequenced in a study of T cell repertoires in cytomegalovirus infection. MiXCR was run by TCRdb on the reads, yielding one entry per CDR3 protein. Of about 310,000 distinct CDR3 sequences listed, roughly a sixth are singletons. Sequencing was done on a sample of PBMCs. These receptors all stem from a human donor in good health (CMV status not recorded). Some clones in this sample may be carry-over from other donors' samples.

This clonotype was detected only a few times. The gene calls are TRBV6-8 and TRBJ2-1; 10 nucleotides agree with TRBD1. CDR3 length: 14 amino acids. Germline-derived CDR1 and CDR2 are MNHGY and SAAAGT. Trimming cost V 6 bases and J 5 bases; bases outside gene matches: 4. Written as DNA, the CDR3 is TGTGCCAGCAGGCCGGGACAGGGGAACAATGAGCAGTTCTTC. Its protein is CASRPGQGNNEQFF.

This clonotype has a handful of counts. V usage is TRBV4-1 and J usage is TRBJ2-7; TRBD2 might be the D (6 bases). Trimming took off 4 bases at V and 0 bases at J, with 16 bases between the two ends. The CDR3 runs to 16 residues. Looked up from germline, CDR1 is MGHRA and CDR2 is YSYEKL. In DNA, the CDR3 is TGCGCCAGCAGCCGCGAACCGGGAGTTAGCTCCTACGAGCAGTACTTC. Its translation is CASSREPGVSSYEQYF.

This clonotype came up a few times. V gene TRBV28 combines with J gene TRBJ2-5, with unresolved D. In germline, CDR1 is MDHEN, CDR2 SYDVKM. Trimming removed 4 bases from V and 5 bases from J, with 17 bases in between. This CDR3 region has 15 residues. CDR3: CASSSTLPRSETQYF. DNA of the CDR3: TGTGCCAGCAGTTCGACCCTCCCTCGGTCGGAGACCCAGTACTTC. Combining the CDR3 with reference TRBV28 and TRBJ2-5 gives the whole variable domain DVKVTQSSRYLVKRTGEKVFLECVQDMDHENMFWYRQDPGLGLRLIYFSYDVKMKEKGDIPEGYSVSREKKERFSLILESASTNQTSMYLCASSSTLPRSETQYFGPGTRLLVL.

The gene calls are TRBV24-1 and TRBJ2-3, with D possibly matching TRBD1 (5 bases). CDR1 KGHDR and CDR2 SFDVKD come from the germline V gene. The CDR3 has 13 residues. Trimming cost V 4 bases and J 2 bases, with 6 bases left between them. CDR3: CATSEGATDTQYF. CDR3 DNA: TGTGCCACCAGTGAAGGGGCCACAGATACGCAGTATTTT.

The chain employs TRBV2 and TRBJ1-2; perhaps TRBD1 as D (6 bases). The CDR3 totals 13 residues. Germline assignment: CDR1 SNHLY and CDR2 FYNNEI. Trimming removed 9 bases at V and 8 bases at J, with 19 bases between. DNA for the CDR3: TGTGCCAGTGGTCCCGTAAGGGGGGACGGCTACACCTTC. Its translation is CASGPVRGDGYTF.

The sample holds a few counts of this clonotype. The chain combines TRBV2 with TRBJ2-6; D is perhaps TRBD1 or TRBD2 (5 bases each). The germline V and J ends were trimmed by 2 bases and 4 bases, with 15 bases remaining between them. CDR1 is SNHLY and CDR2 is FYNNEI in the germline V gene. The CDR3 consists of 17 residues. CDR3 residues: CASSEMGWGSGANVLTF. The CDR3 region has the DNA TGTGCCAGCAGTGAAATGGGATGGGGGTCCGGGGCCAACGTCCTGACTTTC.

In its sample, this clonotype was seen a few times. V usage is TRBV12-3 or TRBV12-4 and J usage is TRBJ1-1; D unclear. Trimming pared 7 bases from V and 2 bases from J, leaving 8 bases between. This CDR3 is built from 12 residues. The CDR3 sequence is CASNRFNTEAFF. DNA for the CDR3: TGTGCCAGCAATCGGTTTAACACTGAAGCTTTCTTT.

The chain has TRBV19 and TRBJ2-2, with a weak D call TRBD1 (5 bases). Germline V lookup: CDR1 LNHDA, CDR2 SQIVND (reference sequence). The CDR3 is 16 amino acids. Trimming cost V 6 bases and J 7 bases, with 21 bases left between them. The CDR3: CASSPDRYGGGGELFF. The CDR3 DNA reads TGTGCCAGTAGCCCCGACAGATACGGTGGCGGCGGGGAGCTGTTTTTT.